This is a list of T cell receptor beta chains from one sample in a study of CD8 T cells in Susac syndrome. A single record per CDR3 protein comes from TCRdb applying MiXCR to the immunoSEQ multiplex PCR reads. The sample has 84,000 or so distinct CDR3 sequences; around 93% are singletons. The sequencing sample was made of CD8+ T cells from PBMCs. The receptors originated from a human donor with Susac syndrome. The CDR3 runs from the conserved cysteine through the conserved F or W. The D gene is left open where the match is weak. Size tells how often a clone was seen (once, few, many) or the class of an expanded clone, and some rows leave it out.

V gene	D gene	clone size	J gene	CDR3 protein	CDR3 DNA
TRBV24-1	NA	NA	TRBJ2-1	CATSMGVGEQFF	TGTGCCACCAGTATGGGGGTAGGTGAGCAGTTCTTC
TRBV6-4	TRBD1	once	TRBJ2-2	CASSEDRETGELFF	TGTGCCAGCAGTGAAGACAGGGAAACCGGGGAGCTGTTTTTT
TRBV29-1	NA	NA	TRBJ2-7	CSVVHQSNFYEQYF	TGCAGCGTTGTGCACCAGAGTAATTTTTACGAGCAGTACTTC
TRBV18	NA	NA	TRBJ1-1	CASSPPMNTEAFF	TGTGCCAGCTCACCACCTATGAACACTGAAGCTTTCTTT
TRBV27	NA	once	TRBJ2-7	CASSLYEGYAYEQYF	TGTGCCAGCAGTTTATATGAGGGGTACGCCTACGAGCAGTACTTC
TRBV10-3	NA	NA	TRBJ2-7	CAISENPPGAPYEQYF	TGTGCCATCAGTGAGAATCCCCCAGGGGCCCCCTACGAGCAGTACTTC
TRBV19	NA	NA	TRBJ2-1	CASKISVQSSYNEQFF	TGTGCCAGTAAGATTAGCGTCCAGAGCTCCTACAATGAGCAGTTCTTC
TRBV4-1	NA	NA	TRBJ2-5	CASSQDTQETQYF	TGCGCCAGCAGCCAGGACACCCAAGAGACCCAGTACTTC
TRBV29-1	NA	NA	TRBJ2-7	CSVEGTYSYEQYF	TGCAGCGTTGAAGGGACGTACTCCTACGAGCAGTACTTC
TRBV5-1	TRBD1	NA	TRBJ1-1	CASSSSLGQMNTEAFF	TGCGCCAGCAGCTCAAGTCTGGGACAGATGAACACTGAAGCTTTCTTT
TRBV24-1	TRBD2	few	TRBJ2-3	CATSGRGSTDTQYF	TGTGCCACAAGCGGGAGGGGCAGCACAGATACGCAGTATTTT
TRBV30	NA	once	TRBJ1-4	CAWTDGVTTNEKLFF	TGTGCCTGGACCGACGGTGTGACAACTAATGAAAAACTGTTTTTT